The source of this T cell receptor (beta chain) is a study of early T cells in non-severe SARS-CoV-2 infection (dated by TCRdb to the early 2020s). A note on the overall study: Bulk RNA from unsorted whole blood was used for TCR sequencing, so alpha and beta chains could not be paired.

Receptor amplification or capture employed 5' RACE. Instrument on record: NextSeq 500. The TCR library protocol attached unique molecular identifiers to individual cDNA molecules to correct for sequencing error and PCR bias. Sequencing covered both TCR alpha and beta chains, and within each sample the abundances of alpha and beta sequences were tightly co-correlated. Regarding the original processing steps: Decombinator V4 was used to perform V gene, J gene and CDR3 annotation of TCR sequences. Expanded TCRs were defined as changing significantly between any two time points under a Poisson model with p below 0.0001. TCR abundances were normalised to the total number of TCRs sequenced per sample and expressed as counts per million. TRAV1-2 paired with TRAJ12, TRAJ20 or TRAJ33 defined MAIT TCRs, while TRAV10 paired with TRAJ18 defined iNKT TCRs. VDJdb, accessed on 1 November 2021, was searched for TCRs annotated for CMV, EBV and SARS-CoV-2, and TCRs annotated for more than one antigen were excluded. Using fastp trimming at Q25 and MiXCR clonotype assembly, TCRdb reanalyzed the public sequencing data and kept in-frame beta chains. Merged by CDR3 protein, the rows form single entries marked with the most common genes and DNA. The authors' filters were not applied to this entry. In this sample the table shows roughly 26,000 distinct CDR3 sequences, approximately 4.1% of which occur a single time. Together, the top ten hold 6.2% of the sample.

The cysteine opens and the phenylalanine closes a CDR3 of 13 amino acids. This entry keeps only the CDR3 DNA: 39 bases, framed from base 1. Looking up the germline V gene yields CDR1 MNHNS and CDR2 SASEGT. The junction shows trimming of 2 bases on V and 7 bases on J, plus 11 bases between the germline ends. Set within a cohort of healthcare workers in London, UK, this nested case-control study involved weekly PCR testing of nasopharyngeal swabs along with blood sampling. Healthcare workers were recruited during the week of the UK lockdown, between 23 and 31 March 2020, and followed weekly for up to 16 weeks. What the work shows at the level of the full study, not this receptor alone: VDJdb matching was skewed toward anti-spike CD8 responses and likely underestimated virus-specific expansions by missing private and CD4 specificities.

This clonotype was observed many times. No antigen is known for it. The sample holds no much larger clone one base away, and base qualities are not on file. The clonotype originates from an adult who was a healthcare worker with PCR-confirmed SARS-CoV-2 infection or an uninfected control (not recorded which). Sequencing was done on a sample of whole blood. The chain was built from TRBV6-1 and TRBJ1-2, with the D gene not confidently named. The CDR3 protein sequence reads: CASSESSGVGYTF. The bases read TGTGCCAGCAGTGAATCTAGCGGGGTTGGCTACACCTTC.